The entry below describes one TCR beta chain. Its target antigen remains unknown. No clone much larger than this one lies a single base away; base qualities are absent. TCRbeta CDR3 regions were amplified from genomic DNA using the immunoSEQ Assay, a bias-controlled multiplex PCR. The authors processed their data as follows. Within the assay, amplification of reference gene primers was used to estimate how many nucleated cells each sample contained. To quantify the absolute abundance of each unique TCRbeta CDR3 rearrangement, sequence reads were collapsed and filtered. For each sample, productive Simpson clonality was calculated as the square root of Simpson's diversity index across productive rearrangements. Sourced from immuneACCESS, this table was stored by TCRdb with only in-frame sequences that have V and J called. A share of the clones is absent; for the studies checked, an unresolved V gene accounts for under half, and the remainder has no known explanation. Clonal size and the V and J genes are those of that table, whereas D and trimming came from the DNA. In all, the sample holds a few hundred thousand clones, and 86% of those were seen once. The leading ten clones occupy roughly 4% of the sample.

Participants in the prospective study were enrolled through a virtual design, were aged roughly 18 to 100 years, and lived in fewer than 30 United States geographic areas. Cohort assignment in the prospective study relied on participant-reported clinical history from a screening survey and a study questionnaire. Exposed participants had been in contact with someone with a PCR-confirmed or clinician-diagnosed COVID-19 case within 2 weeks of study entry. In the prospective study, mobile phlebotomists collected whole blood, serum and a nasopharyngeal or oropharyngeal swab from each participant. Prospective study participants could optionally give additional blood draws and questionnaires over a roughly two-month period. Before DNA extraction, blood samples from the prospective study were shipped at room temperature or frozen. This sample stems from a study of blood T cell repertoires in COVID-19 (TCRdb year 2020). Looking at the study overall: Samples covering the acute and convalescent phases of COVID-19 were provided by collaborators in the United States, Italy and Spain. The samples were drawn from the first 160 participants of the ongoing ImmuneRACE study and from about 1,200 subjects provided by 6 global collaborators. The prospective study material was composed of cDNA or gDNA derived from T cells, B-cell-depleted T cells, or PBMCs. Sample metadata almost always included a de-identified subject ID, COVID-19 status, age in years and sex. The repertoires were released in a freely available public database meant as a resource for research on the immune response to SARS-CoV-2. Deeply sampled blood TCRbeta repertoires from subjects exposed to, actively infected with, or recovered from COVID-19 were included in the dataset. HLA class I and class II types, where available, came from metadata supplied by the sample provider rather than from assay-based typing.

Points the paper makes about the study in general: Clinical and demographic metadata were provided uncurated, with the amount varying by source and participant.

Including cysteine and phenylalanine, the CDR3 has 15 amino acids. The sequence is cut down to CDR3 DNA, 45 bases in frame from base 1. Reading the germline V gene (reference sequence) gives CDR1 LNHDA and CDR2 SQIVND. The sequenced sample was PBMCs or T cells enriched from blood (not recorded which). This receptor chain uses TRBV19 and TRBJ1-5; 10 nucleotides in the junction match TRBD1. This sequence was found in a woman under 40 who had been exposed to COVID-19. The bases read TGTGTCGGGGCCCCGACAGGGGGCAAAAATCAGCCCCAGCATTTT. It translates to CVGAPTGGKNQPQHF.